A single sample gave rise to the 28 T cell receptor beta chains below, sequenced in a study of regulatory T cells in long-lasting Graves disease. Researchers made TCR beta libraries by using iRepertoire HTBI primers and running Arm-PCR on CDR3 regions. TCRdb called the multiplex PCR reads again in MiXCR, with one record for every CDR3 protein. This table has about 220,000 distinct CDR3 sequences, approximately 18% appearing once. Time point given: newly diagnosed GD, antithyroid drugs for less than 3 months. The TCR library was made from RNA extracted from PBMCs. The same sample was also studied in work on T cells in Graves' hyperthyroidism and ophthalmopathy.

The sample in question was peripheral blood mononuclear cells (PBMCs), obtained at new diagnosis, from a patient treated with antithyroid drugs. These receptors all stem from a woman in her 30s with Graves disease.

This clonotype was seen ten or more times. This chain links TRBV5-1 with TRBJ2-3; 7 bases fit TRBD2. Germline-derived CDR1 and CDR2 are SGHRS and YFSETQ. V shed 4 bases, J shed 0 bases, and the junction held 11 bases outside the gene matches. The CDR3 spans 17 residues. The CDR3 DNA is TGCGCCAGCAGCACCTCGGGAGGATCAATTAGCACAGATACGCAGTATTTT. Its translation is CASSTSGGSISTDTQYF.

The chain combines TRBV19 with TRBJ1-5; 7 nucleotides line up with TRBD1. J lost 4 bases, V lost 7 bases, and 16 bases had no gene match. This CDR3 comprises 17 residues. The germline V gene has CDR1 LNHDA and CDR2 SQIVND (reference sequence). The CDR3 protein is CASTPEGASKINQPQHF. In nucleotides, the CDR3 is TGTGCCAGTACCCCCGAGGGGGCGTCGAAGATTAATCAGCCCCAGCATTTT.

Many counts were recorded for this clonotype. The V call is TRBV10-3, the J call TRBJ1-1; no definite D call. The germline gives CDR1 ENHRY, CDR2 SYGVKD. Trimming stripped 5 bases from V and 1 base from J, with 11 bases between. This CDR3 spans 14 amino acids. The CDR3 protein is CAISRDTTNTEAFF. The DNA of the CDR3 is TGTGCCATCAGTCGAGACACTACGAACACTGAAGCTTTCTTT.

This chain connects TRBV3-1 to TRBJ2-1; D remains ambiguous. Germline V CDR1 and CDR2: LGHDT, YNNKEL (reference sequence). V lost 0 bases to trimming and J lost 7 bases, with 13 bases between them. The CDR3 is 15 residues long. The CDR3 loop is CASSQEDFYGNEQFF. In DNA form, the CDR3 reads TGTGCCAGCAGCCAAGAGGATTTCTACGGGAATGAGCAGTTCTTC.

This clonotype occurred a few times. The chain recombines TRBV6-5 with TRBJ1-1; 9 bases agree with TRBD1. With V trimmed by 0 bases and J by 5 bases, 10 bases remained unmatched. Germline V gene lookup returns CDR1 MNHEY and CDR2 SVGAGI. The CDR3 is 17 residues long. The CDR3 spells CASSYSRHPGQGTEAFF. The CDR3 nucleotides read TGTGCCAGCAGTTACTCGAGACACCCGGGACAGGGTACTGAAGCTTTCTTT.

This clonotype was seen once. The chain carries TRBV11-2 and TRBJ2-1, with 11 nucleotides matching TRBD2. V shed 5 bases, J shed 0 bases, and the junction held 15 bases outside the gene matches. The CDR3 has 20 amino acids. The germline CDR1 and CDR2 sequences are SGHAT and FQNNGV. CDR3 sequence reads: CASSIDPGTSGPGSYNEQFF. CDR3 bases: TGTGCCAGCAGCATCGATCCAGGGACTAGCGGTCCTGGCTCCTACAATGAGCAGTTCTTC.

This chain joins TRBV5-5 and TRBJ2-1; 10 positions agree with TRBD2. V shed 4 bases and J 0 bases; nucleotides not matched to a gene: 4. The CDR3 runs 16 residues. Germline V gene data show CDR1 as SGHKS and CDR2 as YYEKEE (reference sequence). This CDR3 is CASSIGTSDSYNEQFF. The CDR3 DNA reads as TGTGCCAGCAGCATTGGGACTAGCGACTCCTACAATGAGCAGTTCTTC.

This chain joins TRBV4-1 and TRBJ1-1; TRBD1 matches 7 bases. J was trimmed by 8 bases and V by 1 base; bases with no gene match: 7. Germline loops: CDR1 MGHRA, CDR2 YSYEKL. There are 14 residues in the CDR3. CDR3 DNA sequence: TGCGCCAGCAGCCAAGCTGGGGGACAGTTGGAAGCTTTCTTT. This sequence encodes CASSQAGGQLEAFF.

Note on this clonotype: Possible read error: a much larger clone is one base away. This CDR3 reads CSARGQPNEKLLF. Here the CDR3 DNA reads TGCAGTGCTAGGGGACAGCCTAATGAAAAACTGCTTTTT. The chain is built from TRBV20-1 and TRBJ1-4, with 7 positions matching TRBD1. CDR3 size: 13 residues. The V gene's germline CDR1 is DFQATT and CDR2 SNEGSKA (reference sequence).

This clonotype was picked up a small number of times. This may arise from a read error, as a much more abundant clone is one base away. The chain joins TRBV6-4 to TRBJ1-2, with D unresolved. Germline V gene data show CDR1 as MRHNA and CDR2 as SNTAGT. The CDR3 contains 13 residues. This chain's CDR3 is CVSRPGRSYGYTF. CDR3 coding DNA: TGTGTCAGCAGACCCGGACGGAGCTATGGCTACACCTTC.

This clonotype was counted many times. The chain combines TRBV29-1 with TRBJ1-6, with D unclear. The CDR3 has 13 residues. Trimming stripped 4 bases from V and 10 bases from J, with 14 bases between. CDR1 and CDR2 (germline): SQVTM, ANQGSEA. CDR3 in DNA: TGCAGCGTTGTGAAGGGTGTTGGGTCACCCCTCCACTTT. Encoded protein: CSVVKGVGSPLHF.

The rearrangement joins TRBV3-1 to TRBJ2-1; D possibly corresponds to TRBD1 (6 bases). The CDR3 extends over 16 amino acids. Trimming removed 1 base at V and 3 bases at J, with 13 bases between. CDR1 is LGHDT, CDR2 YNNKEL, per germline (reference sequence). The CDR3 DNA reads as TGTGCCAGCAGCCAAGCCCGGGACACCTACTACAATGAGCAGTTCTTC. Translation gives CASSQARDTYYNEQFF.

This clonotype was counted between two and nine times. The rearrangement links TRBV19 to TRBJ1-1, with 7 bases identical to TRBD1. CDR1 and CDR2 from the germline V gene are LNHDA and SQIVND (reference sequence). Germline trimming cut 5 bases from V and 5 bases from J; bases unmatched to any gene: 8. The CDR3 consists of 14 residues. The CDR3 bases are TGTGCCAGTAGTCTGACCAGGGGGATGACTGAAGCTTTCTTT. It is translated as CASSLTRGMTEAFF.

This clonotype has at least ten counts. The CDR3 reads CASKPVWNTEAFF. In DNA form, the CDR3 reads TGTGCCAGCAAGCCGGTCTGGAACACTGAAGCTTTCTTT. The rearrangement uses TRBV28 and TRBJ1-1; D unresolved. CDR1 and CDR2 from the germline V gene are MDHEN and SYDVKM. CDR3 length equals 13 residues. Trimming pared 7 bases from V and 1 base from J, leaving 10 bases between.

For this clonotype: A much larger clone lies a single base off, so this may be a read error. This chain links TRBV9 with TRBJ1-3; tentatively, D is TRBD1 (5 bases). V was trimmed by 3 bases and J by 0 bases, leaving 13 bases between them. In germline, CDR1 is SGDLS, CDR2 YYNGEE. The CDR3 has 16 amino acids. Written as DNA, the CDR3 is TGTGCCAGCAGCGCGCAAGGGGCAGGCTCTGGAAACACCATATATTTT. Translating it yields CASSAQGAGSGNTIYF.

This clonotype was observed many times. This rearrangement joins TRBV2 to TRBJ2-4; TRBD1 might be the D (7 bases). This CDR3 has 15 residues. V was clipped by 5 bases and J by 1 base, with 12 bases between them. Looked up from germline, CDR1 is SNHLY and CDR2 is FYNNEI. The CDR3 spells CASSRDSGAKNIQYF. The CDR3 coding sequence is TGTGCCAGCAGTCGGGACAGCGGGGCCAAAAACATTCAGTACTTC.

This clonotype was counted many times. This chain joins TRBV12-3 or TRBV12-4 and TRBJ2-1; D is unresolved. This CDR3 has 16 amino acids. V was pared by 5 bases and J by 4 bases, with 18 bases between. The CDR3: CASSTMTPLQYNEQFF. In DNA form, the CDR3 reads TGTGCCAGCAGTACTATGACTCCCCTCCAATACAATGAGCAGTTCTTC.

The rearrangement uses TRBV3-1 and TRBJ2-7; D gene uncertain. CDR1 and CDR2 from the germline V gene are LGHDT and YNNKEL (reference sequence). The CDR3 sequence is 14 residues long. V dropped 3 bases and J dropped 0 bases, with 9 bases sitting between them. The CDR3 DNA reads TGTGCCAGCAGCCATGAGAGGAGCTCCTACGAGCAGTACTTC. Translated, it gives CASSHERSSYEQYF.

This clonotype appeared many times. The gene calls are TRBV3-1 and TRBJ1-1; D perhaps matches TRBD1 (6 bases). The CDR3 is made up of 14 amino acids. CDR1 is LGHDT and CDR2 is YNNKEL in the germline V gene (reference sequence). Deletions cut 2 bases from V and 3 bases from J, with 10 bases between. The CDR3 DNA sequence: TGTGCCAGCAGCCAATCGGGGGCGTACACTGAAGCTTTCTTT. It codes for CASSQSGAYTEAFF.

A single count supports this clonotype. This sequence joins TRBV12-3 or TRBV12-4 and TRBJ1-3, with 7 bases that match TRBD1. V shed 2 bases, J shed 4 bases, and the junction held 5 bases outside the gene matches. The CDR3 length is 15 residues. The CDR3 loop is CASSLKGALGNTIYF. CDR3 DNA: TGTGCCAGCAGTTTAAAGGGGGCGCTAGGAAACACCATATATTTT.

This chain links TRBV6-1 with TRBJ2-5; D is perhaps TRBD1 (5 bases). The CDR3 totals 14 residues. CDR1 and CDR2 (germline): MNHNS, SASEGT. Trimming cost V 1 base and J 5 bases, with 11 bases left between them. CDR3 DNA sequence: TGTGCCAGCAGTGAAGATCCAGGGCGGGAGACCCAGTACTTC. Translation gives CASSEDPGRETQYF.

This clonotype was seen many times. The chain recombines TRBV18 with TRBJ2-5; D unresolved. CDR1 and CDR2 from the germline V gene are KGHSH and LQKENI. The CDR3 runs 14 residues. V was clipped by 5 bases and J by 5 bases, with 15 bases between them. This chain's CDR3 is CASSLRGSRETQYF. The CDR3 coding sequence is TGTGCCAGCTCATTGCGCGGTTCGCGGGAGACCCAGTACTTC.

There are many counts of this clonotype. The V gene is TRBV24-1, the J gene TRBJ2-3; 7 bases are shared with TRBD1. The germline gives CDR1 KGHDR, CDR2 SFDVKD. The CDR3 has 15 residues. Losses at the gene ends were 7 bases for V and 6 bases for J; bases not matched to a gene: 12. The DNA of the CDR3 is TGTGCCACCAGCGTCGAAAGACAGGGCGAGGATACGCAGTATTTT. Residues: CATSVERQGEDTQYF.

This clonotype has a count of ten or more. V usage is TRBV2 and J usage is TRBJ2-1, with D perhaps assigned TRBD1 or TRBD2 (6 bases each). V lost 1 base and J lost 4, with 11 bases in between. Germline values: CDR1 SNHLY, CDR2 FYNNEI. There are 15 residues in the CDR3. CDR3 coding DNA: TGTGCCAGCAGTGAAGTTAGGGGGAGGTACAATGAGCAGTTCTTC. As protein: CASSEVRGRYNEQFF.

The rearrangement uses TRBV5-1 and TRBJ2-7, with 9 bases matching TRBD1. The germline CDR1 and CDR2 sequences are SGHRS and YFSETQ. There are 15 residues in the CDR3. J was trimmed by 4 bases and V by 5 bases; bases with no gene match: 10. The DNA of the CDR3 is TGCGCCAGCAGTTTGCAAGGACAGGGGAGATACGAGCAGTACTTC. Translated: CASSLQGQGRYEQYF.

V and J are TRBV6-2 or TRBV6-3 and TRBJ2-5; the D call may be TRBD1 or TRBD2 (5 bases each). Germline lookup yields CDR1 MNHEY and CDR2 SVGEGT. The CDR3 length is 15 residues. Trimming took 2 bases from V and 5 from J, leaving 15 bases between them. CDR3 nucleotides: TGTGCCAGCAGTTACAGCACAGAGGGGTCGGAGACCCAGTACTTC. Amino acids: CASSYSTEGSETQYF.

V is TRBV28 and J is TRBJ2-1, with 8 positions matching TRBD2. V trimming: 7 bases; J trimming: 3 bases; junction bases outside the gene matches: 8. Germline loops: CDR1 MDHEN, CDR2 SYDVKM. CDR3 length equals 15 residues. The DNA for the CDR3 is TGTGCCAGCACCAAAACGGGGGGGGTCTACAATGAGCAGTTCTTC. This codes for CASTKTGGVYNEQFF.

This clonotype was observed at least ten times. The chain employs TRBV7-9 and TRBJ1-1; D is ambiguous. V gave up 2 bases and J gave up 1 base, with 8 bases separating them. The CDR3 spans 14 residues. Per germline, CDR1 SEHNR and CDR2 FQNEAQ (reference sequence). The DNA for the CDR3 is TGTGCCAGCAGCTTACTGTCCGGGAACACTGAAGCTTTCTTT. Its protein is CASSLLSGNTEAFF.